The sample holds one count of the clone carrying this TCR beta chain. Antigen unknown. These data come from a study of blood T cells in healthy people across ages. Study-wide results and limits: Aged donors had fewer naive CD4+ cells and lower diversity than long-lived donors.

Together with a sample-barcoded 5' primer, a J-beta primer mix was included in a second PCR lasting about 7 to 12 cycles. Each cDNA molecule was tagged by a template-switch adaptor that had 12 random nucleotides. One entry per CDR3 protein, called by TCRdb with MiXCR from the 5' RACE reads. This table holds around 1,700,000 distinct CDR3 sequences, 28% found once. A minimum of 7 million PBMCs was isolated per sample. At least 5 micrograms of total RNA were extracted per sample. The sequence was obtained from a woman between 25 and 40 years old in good health. Sequenced material: blood.

The CDR3, as DNA: TGTGCCAGCATCACTCCCTGGGGGGACAGGGGGAACACTGAAGCTTTCTTT. Translating it yields CASITPWGDRGNTEAFF. The genes are TRBV6-6 and TRBJ1-1, with TRBD1 matching 10 bases. The CDR3 runs 17 residues. V was clipped by 7 bases and J by 1 base; unmatched bases: 12. Looked up from germline, CDR1 is MNHNY and CDR2 is SVGAGI (reference sequence).